This T cell receptor beta chain derives from a study of OX40 agonist ivuxolimab in advanced cancers. This clone has just a few counts. CDR1 is SEHNR and CDR2 is FQNEAQ in the germline V gene (reference sequence). This CDR3 spans 12 amino acids. V was cut by 2 bases and J by 5 bases, with 5 bases left in between. Generated by immunoSEQ multiplex PCR, the TCRdb table keeps only in-frame clones and is missing some. This sample has 50,000 to 75,000 clones, with just over 90% found just once. The receptor was derived from an adult with an advanced solid tumor such as melanoma, head and neck, liver or kidney cancer. V is TRBV7-9 and J is TRBJ2-3; D remains ambiguous. Sequencing was performed on CD4+ or CD8+ T cells sorted from blood, taken in a trial of the OX40 agonist ivuxolimab. CDR3 in amino acids: CASSLLGDTQYF. CDR3 sequence (DNA): TGTGCCAGCAGCTTATTGGGAGATACGCAGTATTTT.